The present TCR beta chain was sequenced within a study of T cells in Graves' hyperthyroidism and ophthalmopathy. This clonotype has only a few counts. Graves' hyperthyroidism without ophthalmopathy progression within 18 months was termed stable. What was amplified from RNA transcripts were TCR beta CDR3 regions. Researchers ran a first-round RT-PCR on the TCR CDR3 using the HTBI primer set. MiXCR, run by TCRdb on the multiplex PCR reads, gives a single entry per CDR3 protein. This sample has some 300,000 distinct CDR3 sequences, with roughly 17% found just once. Per the germline V gene, CDR1 is SQVTM and CDR2 is ANQGSEA. V shed 4 bases and J shed 0 bases, with 15 bases lying between them. The CDR3 contains 15 residues.

This TCR was recovered from a man between 25 and 39 years old with Graves' hyperthyroidism. What was sequenced was blood. This chain uses TRBV29-1 with TRBJ2-5; TRBD2 is a possible D gene (5 bases). This CDR3 reads CSVGPGSGYQETQYF. Here the CDR3 DNA reads TGCAGCGTTGGGCCGGGCTCGGGGTACCAAGAGACCCAGTACTTC.